Detailed here is one T cell receptor (beta chain). This record belongs to a study of blood T cell repertoires in COVID-19. Study in general: PBMCs, B-cell-depleted T cells, or T cells provided the cDNA or gDNA that made up the material.

Which cohort a participant joined came from the clinical history participants gave. V gave up 0 bases and J gave up 9 bases; unmatched junction bases: 12. Germline assignment: CDR1 SGHAT and CDR2 FQNNGV. The CDR3 extends over 17 amino acids. TCRdb's copy holds only in-frame clones and misses some; the assay was immunoSEQ multiplex PCR. In the table there are 250,000 to 350,000 clones, roughly nine tenths of which are singletons. The TCR originated in a man aged 60 to 69 who had recovered from COVID-19. The material sequenced was PBMCs or T cells enriched from blood (not recorded which). The V and J genes are TRBV11-2 and TRBJ2-1; 9 bases are shared with TRBD2. CDR3 in DNA: TGTGCCAGCAGCTTAGAGAGCCGGCGGGGGGGCCCGGGTGAGCAGTTCTTC. Its translation: CASSLESRRGGPGEQFF.